These 21 T cell receptor beta chains originate from one sample sequenced in a study of OX40 agonist ivuxolimab in advanced cancers. Measured with immunoSEQ multiplex PCR; TCRdb has only the in-frame clones, and not every one. Of 100,000 or so clones listed, approximately 93% are singletons. The specimen was CD4+ or CD8+ T cells sorted from blood, collected in a trial of the OX40 agonist ivuxolimab. The receptors stem from an adult with an advanced solid tumor such as melanoma, head and neck, liver or kidney cancer.

J is TRBJ1-4 and V is TRBV11-2, with a possible D match to TRBD1 (5 bases). The ends were cut back, 2 bases at V and 2 bases at J, with 12 bases in the middle. The CDR3 contains 16 residues. CDR1 and CDR2 from the germline V gene are SGHAT and FQNNGV. DNA for the CDR3: TGTGCCAGCAGCTTAATCGGGACGCAGACTAATGAAAAACTGTTTTTT. Encoded protein: CASSLIGTQTNEKLFF.

The chain uses TRBV7-2 and TRBJ2-1; D call uncertain. Germline V gene data show CDR1 as SGHTA and CDR2 as FQGNSA. The CDR3 is 14 amino acids. Trimming stripped 3 bases from V and 0 bases from J, with 6 bases between. CDR3 protein: CASSFSSSYNEQFF. The CDR3 region has the DNA TGTGCCAGCAGCTTTTCAAGCTCCTACAATGAGCAGTTCTTC.

V and J are TRBV7-8 and TRBJ1-1; D unresolved. The CDR3 totals 13 residues. V dropped 1 base and J dropped 1 base, with 4 bases sitting between them. CDR1 is SGHVS and CDR2 is FQNEAQ in the germline V gene. Written as DNA, the CDR3 is TGTGCCAGCAGCTTAGACAAGAACACTGAAGCTTTCTTT. Protein product: CASSLDKNTEAFF.

V usage is TRBV19 and J usage is TRBJ2-5, with D possibly being TRBD1 (6 bases). Trimming left V 6 bases short and J 1 base short, with 12 bases between. Germline-derived CDR1 and CDR2 are LNHDA and SQIVND (reference sequence). The CDR3 covers 14 residues. The CDR3 region is CASRTGAAQETQYF. CDR3 DNA: TGTGCCAGTAGGACAGGTGCCGCCCAAGAGACCCAGTACTTC.

This clone was found once. The chain is built from TRBV5-4 and TRBJ1-4; 7 positions agree with TRBD1. Germline V CDR1 and CDR2: SGHNT, YYREEE (reference sequence). The V segment lost 2 bases and the J segment 5 bases; nucleotides outside the gene matches: 6. The CDR3 extends over 15 amino acids. The CDR3 sequence is CASSLPGQSNEKLFF. The CDR3 DNA is TGTGCCAGCAGCTTACCGGGACAGTCAAATGAAAAACTGTTTTTT.

CDR3 sequence reads: CASSLGQIDYEQYF. The CDR3, as DNA: TGCGCCAGCAGCTTGGGACAGATTGACTACGAGCAGTACTTC. This chain joins TRBV5-1 and TRBJ2-7; maybe TRBD1 (5 bases). Between the trimmed V and J ends, which lost 0 bases and 3 bases, there was a span of 10 bases. CDR1 is SGHRS and CDR2 is YFSETQ in the germline V gene. This CDR3 comprises 14 residues.

The chain combines TRBV28 with TRBJ2-3; no clear D gene. Deletions cut 3 bases from V and 7 bases from J, with 11 bases between. Per the germline V gene, CDR1 is MDHEN and CDR2 is SYDVKM. This CDR3 has 13 amino acids. The CDR3 loop is CASSLSRFYTQYF. The CDR3 DNA sequence: TGTGCCAGCAGTTTGTCCCGGTTTTATACGCAGTATTTT. Together with reference TRBV28 and TRBJ2-3, the CDR3 gives the full variable domain: DVKVTQSSRYLVKRTGEKVFLECVQDMDHENMFWYRQDPGLGLRLIYFSYDVKMKEKGDIPEGYSVSREKKERFSLILESASTNQTSMYLCASSLSRFYTQYFGPGTRLTVL.

The rearrangement joins TRBV7-9 to TRBJ2-2, with 9 bases aligning to TRBD2. The V and J ends lost 1 base and 6 bases, in that order; junction bases with no gene match: 6. The CDR3 has 16 residues. CDR1 SEHNR and CDR2 FQNEAQ come from the germline V gene (reference sequence). In DNA form, the CDR3 reads TGTGCCAGCAGCTTAGGCGCGGGAGGGCCCGCCGGGGAGCTGTTTTTT. It translates to CASSLGAGGPAGELFF.

The rearrangement uses TRBV19 and TRBJ2-3, with TRBD2 identical over 8 bases. J was trimmed by 6 bases and V by 4 bases; bases with no gene match: 12. Germline V gives CDR1 LNHDA, CDR2 SQIVND (reference sequence). The CDR3 covers 16 residues. Here the CDR3 reads CASSTGLAAGGDTQYF. The DNA for the CDR3 is TGTGCCAGTAGTACCGGACTAGCTGCGGGCGGGGATACGCAGTATTTT.

The V gene is TRBV10-3, the J gene TRBJ2-7; 10 positions match TRBD1. Germline values: CDR1 ENHRY, CDR2 SYGVKD. CDR3 length: 13 residues. V lost 11 bases and J lost 6; bases outside the gene matches: 10. In nucleotides, the CDR3 is TGTGCCGGACGGGGGGACAGGGGAGGCGAGCAGTACTTC. Residues: CAGRGDRGGEQYF.

V and J are TRBV5-4 and TRBJ2-3; D unresolved. Germline V CDR1 and CDR2: SGHNT, YYREEE (reference sequence). CDR3 length equals 14 residues. Trimming removed 0 bases at V and 0 bases at J, with 5 bases between. The CDR3 region has the DNA TGTGCCAGCAGCTTGGGGGGAAGCACAGATACGCAGTATTTT. This translates into CASSLGGSTDTQYF.

The rearrangement joins TRBV7-2 to TRBJ2-2; D tentatively fits TRBD1 or TRBD2 (5 bases each). CDR1 is SGHTA and CDR2 is FQGNSA in the germline V gene. The CDR3 sequence is 15 residues long. V lost 1 base and J 5 bases, leaving 11 bases between the germline ends. The CDR3, as DNA: TGTGCCAGCAGCTTAGTGGGGGAAATTACCGGGGAGCTGTTTTTT. Protein product: CASSLVGEITGELFF.

The chain uses TRBV5-4 and TRBJ2-5; 8 nucleotides line up with TRBD1. Germline CDR1 and CDR2: SGHNT and YYREEE (reference sequence). With V trimmed by 5 bases and J by 3 bases, 3 bases remained unmatched. The CDR3 extends over 13 amino acids. The CDR3 coding sequence is TGTGCCAGCAGACTGACAGGGGAAGAGACCCAGTACTTC. Protein product: CASRLTGEETQYF.

The genes are TRBV6-5 and TRBJ1-2, with D unresolved. CDR1 and CDR2 from the germline V gene are MNHEY and SVGAGI. There are 11 residues in the CDR3. The V end lost 2 bases, the J end lost 7 bases, and 5 bases lay between the germline ends. The CDR3 region is CASSYLGGYTF. CDR3 coding DNA: TGTGCCAGCAGTTACCTTGGTGGCTACACCTTC.

This clone was seen only once. The chain links TRBV6-5 to TRBJ2-7; TRBD1 matches 11 bases. V gave up 2 bases and J gave up 4 bases; unmatched junction bases: 1. Germline CDR1 is MNHEY and CDR2 is SVGAGI. This CDR3 spans 14 amino acids. CDR3 nucleotides: TGTGCCAGCAGTTACGGGACAGGGGGGTACGAGCAGTACTTC. This sequence encodes CASSYGTGGYEQYF.

The CDR3 here is CASSLAVAGGRRTDTQYF. The CDR3 DNA sequence: TGTGCCAGCAGCTTGGCAGTGGCGGGGGGGCGGCGCACAGATACGCAGTATTTT. The genes are TRBV5-4 and TRBJ2-3; 9 positions match TRBD2. Germline CDR1 and CDR2: SGHNT and YYREEE (reference sequence). The CDR3 has 18 amino acids. Unmatched junction bases numbered 9, after V lost 0 bases and J lost 1 base.

This chain links TRBV5-1 with TRBJ2-3; D ambiguous. CDR1 and CDR2 (germline): SGHRS, YFSETQ. The CDR3 is 12 residues long. The V end was cut by 4 bases, the J end by 0 bases, with 3 bases between. The CDR3, as DNA: TGCGCCAGCAGCGATAGCACAGATACGCAGTATTTT. Residues: CASSDSTDTQYF.

The CDR3 spells CASSLIRTSGGDTQYF. The CDR3 nucleotides are TGTGCCAGCTCACTCATCAGGACTAGCGGGGGGGATACGCAGTATTTT. The chain has TRBV18 and TRBJ2-3; 14 bases are shared with TRBD2. Trimming removed 4 bases from V and 6 bases from J; junction bases left unmatched: 6. The CDR3 has 16 amino acids. CDR1 and CDR2 (germline): KGHSH, LQKENI.

The chain is built from TRBV9 and TRBJ1-1; no firm D call. Germline CDR1 is SGDLS and CDR2 is YYNGEE. With 2 bases removed from V and 1 base from J, the gap between germline ends came to 6 bases. The CDR3 totals 13 residues. CDR3 DNA sequence: TGTGCCAGCAGCGTCGAGAAGAACACTGAAGCTTTCTTT. It yields the protein CASSVEKNTEAFF.

The chain recombines TRBV7-3 with TRBJ2-5, with 11 positions matching TRBD2. The junction had 8 bases not matched to a gene; V was cut back by 4 bases and J by 1 base. Germline lookup yields CDR1 SGHTA and CDR2 FQGTGA. This CDR3 contains 17 residues. The CDR3 bases are TGTGCCAGCAGCTCACTCCCGGGACTAGCGGCCCAAGAGACCCAGTACTTC. Encoded protein: CASSSLPGLAAQETQYF.

This clone was picked up one time. The chain is built from TRBV27 and TRBJ2-1; D gene unclear. The CDR3 extends over 13 amino acids. V shed 5 bases and J shed 2 bases, with 7 bases lying between them. Germline lookup yields CDR1 MNHEY and CDR2 SMNVEV (reference sequence). The CDR3 protein is CASSPWAYNEQFF. CDR3 bases: TGTGCCAGCAGTCCTTGGGCCTACAATGAGCAGTTCTTC.